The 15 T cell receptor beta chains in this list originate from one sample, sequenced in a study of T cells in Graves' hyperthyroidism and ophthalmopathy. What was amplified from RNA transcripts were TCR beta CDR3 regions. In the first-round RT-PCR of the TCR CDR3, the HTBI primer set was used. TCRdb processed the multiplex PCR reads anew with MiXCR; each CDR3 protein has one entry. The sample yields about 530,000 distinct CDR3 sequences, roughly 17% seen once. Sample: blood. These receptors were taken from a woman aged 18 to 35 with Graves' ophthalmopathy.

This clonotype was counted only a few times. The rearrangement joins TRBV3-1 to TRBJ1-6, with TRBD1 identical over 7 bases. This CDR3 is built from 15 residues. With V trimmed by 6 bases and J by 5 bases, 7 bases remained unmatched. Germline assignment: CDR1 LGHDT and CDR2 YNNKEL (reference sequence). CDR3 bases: TGTGCCAGCAGTCGACAGGGCCTTGATAATTCACCCCTCCACTTT. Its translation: CASSRQGLDNSPLHF.

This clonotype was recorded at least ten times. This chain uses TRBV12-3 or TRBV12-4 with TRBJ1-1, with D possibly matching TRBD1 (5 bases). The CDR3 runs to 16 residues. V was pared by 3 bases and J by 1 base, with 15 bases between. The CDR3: CASSFGPDKKNTEAFF. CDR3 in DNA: TGTGCCAGCAGTTTTGGCCCGGACAAAAAGAACACTGAAGCTTTCTTT.

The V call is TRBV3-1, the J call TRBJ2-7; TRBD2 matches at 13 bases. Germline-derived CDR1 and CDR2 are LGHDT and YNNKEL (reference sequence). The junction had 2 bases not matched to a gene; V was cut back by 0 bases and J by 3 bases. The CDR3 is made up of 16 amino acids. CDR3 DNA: TGTGCCAGCAGCCAAGAGGGGACTAGCGGGGTCTACGAGCAGTACTTC. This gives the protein CASSQEGTSGVYEQYF.

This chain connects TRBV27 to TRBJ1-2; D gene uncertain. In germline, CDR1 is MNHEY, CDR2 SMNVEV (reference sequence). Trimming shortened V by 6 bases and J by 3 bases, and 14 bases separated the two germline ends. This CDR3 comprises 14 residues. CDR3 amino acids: CASRNAGPYYGYTF. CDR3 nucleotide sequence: TGTGCCAGCAGAAATGCCGGGCCCTACTATGGCTACACCTTC.

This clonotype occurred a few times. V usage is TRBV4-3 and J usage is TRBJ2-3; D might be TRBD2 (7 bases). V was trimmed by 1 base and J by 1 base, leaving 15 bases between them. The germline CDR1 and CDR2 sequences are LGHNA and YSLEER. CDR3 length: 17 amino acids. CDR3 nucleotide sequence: TGCGCCAGCAGCCAAGGGGGAGGGGGACTGCGCACAGATACGCAGTATTTT. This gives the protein CASSQGGGGLRTDTQYF.

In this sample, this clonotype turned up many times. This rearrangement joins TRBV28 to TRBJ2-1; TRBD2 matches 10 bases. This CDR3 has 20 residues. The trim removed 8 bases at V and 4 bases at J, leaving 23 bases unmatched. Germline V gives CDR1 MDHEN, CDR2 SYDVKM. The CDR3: CASHGMAGGQLAGSYNEQFF. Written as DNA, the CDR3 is TGTGCCAGCCATGGCATGGCAGGGGGCCAACTAGCGGGAAGTTACAATGAGCAGTTCTTC.

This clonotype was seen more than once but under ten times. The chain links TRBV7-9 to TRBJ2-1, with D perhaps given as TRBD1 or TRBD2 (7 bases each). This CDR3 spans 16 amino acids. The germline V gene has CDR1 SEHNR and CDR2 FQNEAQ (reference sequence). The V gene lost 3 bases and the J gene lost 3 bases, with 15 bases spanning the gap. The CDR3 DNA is TGTGCCAGCAGCTTGGGGGGGTCAGGGGGCTACAATGAGCAGTTCTTC. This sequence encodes CASSLGGSGGYNEQFF. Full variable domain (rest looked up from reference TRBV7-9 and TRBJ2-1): DTGVSQNPRHKITKRGQNVTFRCDPISEHNRLYWYRQTLGQGPEFLTYFQNEAQLEKSRLLSDRFSAERPKGSFSTLEIQRTEQGDSAMYLCASSLGGSGGYNEQFFGPGTRLTVL.

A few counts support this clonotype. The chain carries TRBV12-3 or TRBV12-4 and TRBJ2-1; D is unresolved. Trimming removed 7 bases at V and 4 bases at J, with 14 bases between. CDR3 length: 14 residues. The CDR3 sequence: CASNRHDLYNEQFF. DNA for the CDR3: TGTGCCAGCAATAGACATGATCTATACAATGAGCAGTTCTTC.

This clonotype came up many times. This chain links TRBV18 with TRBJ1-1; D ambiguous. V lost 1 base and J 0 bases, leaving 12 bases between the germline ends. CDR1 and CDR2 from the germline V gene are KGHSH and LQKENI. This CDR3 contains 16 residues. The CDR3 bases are TGTGCCAGCTCACCACTCCCACAGCGCTTGAACACTGAAGCTTTCTTT. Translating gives CASSPLPQRLNTEAFF.

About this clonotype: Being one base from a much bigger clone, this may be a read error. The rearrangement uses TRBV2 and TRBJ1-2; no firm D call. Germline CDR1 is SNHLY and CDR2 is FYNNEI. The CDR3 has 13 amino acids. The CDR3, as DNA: TGTGCCAGCTTCTTGAGCTCCGACTATGGCCACACCTTC. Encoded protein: CASFLSSDYGHTF.

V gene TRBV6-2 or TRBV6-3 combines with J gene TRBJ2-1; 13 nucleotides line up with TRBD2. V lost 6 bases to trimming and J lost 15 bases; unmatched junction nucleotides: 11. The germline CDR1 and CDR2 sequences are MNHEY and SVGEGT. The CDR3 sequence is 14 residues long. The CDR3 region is CASRGLAGARLGFF. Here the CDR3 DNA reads TGTGCCAGCAGAGGACTAGCGGGAGCCCGTCTCGGGTTCTTC.

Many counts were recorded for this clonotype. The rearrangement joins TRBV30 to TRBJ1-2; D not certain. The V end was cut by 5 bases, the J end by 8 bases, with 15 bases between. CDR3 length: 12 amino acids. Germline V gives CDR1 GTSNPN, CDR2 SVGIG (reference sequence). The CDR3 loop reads CAWGWTANGYTF. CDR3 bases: TGTGCCTGGGGGTGGACCGCTAACGGCTACACCTTC. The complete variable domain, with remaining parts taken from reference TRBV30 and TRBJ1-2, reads SQTIHQWPATLVQPVGSPLSLECTVEGTSNPNLYWYRQAAGRGLQLLFYSVGIGQISSEVPQNLSASRPQDRQFILSSKKLLLSDSGFYLCAWGWTANGYTFGSGTRLTVV.

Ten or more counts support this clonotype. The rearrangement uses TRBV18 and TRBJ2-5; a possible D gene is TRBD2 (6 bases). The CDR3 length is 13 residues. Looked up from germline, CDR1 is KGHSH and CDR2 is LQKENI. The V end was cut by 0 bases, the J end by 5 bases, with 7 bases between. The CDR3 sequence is CASSPPGGETQYF. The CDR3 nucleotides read TGTGCCAGCTCACCACCGGGGGGTGAGACCCAGTACTTC.

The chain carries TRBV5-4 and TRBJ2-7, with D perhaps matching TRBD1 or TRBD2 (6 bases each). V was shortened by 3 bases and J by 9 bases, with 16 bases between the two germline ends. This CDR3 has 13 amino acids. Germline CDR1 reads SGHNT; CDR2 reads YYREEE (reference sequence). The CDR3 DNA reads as TGTGCCAGCAGCTCCCCGAGGGGGGTCGGGCAGTACTTC. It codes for CASSSPRGVGQYF.

For the CDR3, the DNA is TGTGCCAGCAGCGCCACAGGGGGCGGAGAGCCCCAGCATTTT. It translates to CASSATGGGEPQHF. This chain uses TRBV7-6 with TRBJ1-5; TRBD1 matches 9 bases. Germline CDR1 reads SGHVS; CDR2 reads FNYEAQ. There are 14 residues in the CDR3. J lost 8 bases, V lost 5 bases, and 7 bases had no gene match.